One and the same sample provided the 8 T cell receptor beta chains below, sequenced in a study of T cells in Graves' hyperthyroidism and ophthalmopathy. RNA transcripts provided the source from which TCR beta CDR3 regions were amplified. HTBI primers were the set used in a first-round RT-PCR of the TCR CDR3. TCRdb recomputed calls from the multiplex PCR reads with MiXCR, one row per CDR3 protein. Of 250,000 to 300,000 distinct CDR3 sequences listed, 10% to 15% are singletons. Sequenced material: blood. The receptors come from a woman under 40 with Graves' hyperthyroidism that later progressed to Graves' ophthalmopathy.

Note on this clonotype: The conserved phenylalanine or tryptophan normally closing the CDR3 is absent here, so this likely arose from a read error. This sequence joins TRBV5-6 and TRBJ2-2; D could derive from TRBD1 or TRBD2 (5 bases each). Trimming removed 6 bases at V and 4 bases at J, with 16 bases between. There are 15 residues in the CDR3. The germline V gene has CDR1 SGHDT and CDR2 YYEEEE. CDR3 protein: CASTPLIGATGELFL. The CDR3 DNA follows: TGTGCCAGCACCCCCCTCATCGGGGCCACCGGGGAGCTGTTTCTT.

This clonotype was seen a few times. This CDR3 is CASSSDGLAGGEQFF. Here the CDR3 DNA reads TGTGCCAGCAGCTCTGACGGACTAGCGGGAGGTGAGCAGTTCTTC. The chain uses TRBV11-3 and TRBJ2-1; TRBD2 aligns across 14 bases. Germline CDR1 reads SGHNT; CDR2 reads YENEEA. V lost 4 bases and J lost 9; bases outside the gene matches: 5. CDR3 length: 15 residues. The variable domain in full, with the rest retrieved from reference TRBV11-3 and TRBJ2-1, is EAGVVQSPRYKIIEKKQPVAFWCNPISGHNTLYWYLQNLGQGPELLIRYENEEAVDDSQLPKDRFSAERLKGVDSTLKIQPAELGDSAVYLCASSSDGLAGGEQFFGPGTRLTVL.

On this clonotype: Compared with germline, one end of the junction differs, possibly owing to a read error. The chain recombines TRBV27 with TRBJ2-3; 9 nucleotides agree with TRBD2. Per the germline V gene, CDR1 is MNHEY and CDR2 is SMNVEV (reference sequence). The CDR3 extends over 17 amino acids. The CDR3, as DNA: TGCGCCAACAGTTTATCGGGGGGACTAGCAAACTCAGATACGCAGTATTTT. It encodes CANSLSGGLANSDTQYF.

The chain is built from TRBV12-3 or TRBV12-4 and TRBJ2-2, with 15 bases identical to TRBD2. The trim removed 3 bases at V and 4 bases at J, leaving 3 bases unmatched. The CDR3 spans 17 residues. CDR3 in amino acids: CASSFGLAGGITGELFF. Written as DNA, the CDR3 is TGTGCCAGCAGTTTCGGACTAGCGGGAGGGATCACCGGGGAGCTGTTTTTT.

The chain employs TRBV2 and TRBJ1-2; D is unclear. V lost 2 bases, J lost 4 bases, and 17 bases lay in between. The CDR3 runs 16 residues. Germline V gives CDR1 SNHLY, CDR2 FYNNEI. The DNA for the CDR3 is TGTGCCAGCAGTGAATTAGGGAACAAACGCAGCTATGGCTACACCTTC. It translates to CASSELGNKRSYGYTF.

The V gene is TRBV4-3, the J gene TRBJ2-5, with 7 bases matching TRBD2. CDR1 is LGHNA, CDR2 YSLEER, per germline. This CDR3 is built from 16 residues. V lost 1 base to trimming and J lost 0 bases; unmatched junction nucleotides: 5. CDR3 coding DNA: TGCGCCAGCAGCCAAGCCCCCAGCGGGAACCAAGAGACCCAGTACTTC. Protein product: CASSQAPSGNQETQYF.

At least ten counts were recorded for this clonotype. One base away lies a much larger clone, so this may be a sequencing read error. The chain uses TRBV20-1 and TRBJ2-5, with D tentatively TRBD1 (5 bases). Germline assignment: CDR1 DFQATT and CDR2 SNEGSKA (reference sequence). The CDR3 sequence is 14 residues long. The V end was cut by 0 bases, the J end by 2 bases, with 10 bases between. CDR3 loop: CSARDWGKQETQYF. Here the CDR3 DNA reads TGCAGTGCTAGAGATTGGGGCAAACAAGAGACCCAGTACTTC.

This clonotype was detected ten times or more. The chain couples TRBV12-3 or TRBV12-4 to TRBJ2-7; 9 bases fit TRBD2. J was trimmed by 4 bases and V by 2 bases; bases with no gene match: 21. The CDR3 consists of 20 residues. The DNA for the CDR3 is TGTGCCAGCAGTTTAACCCCTTCTAAGAGCGGGAGGCCGGGTTTGTACGAGCAGTACTTC. Translated, it gives CASSLTPSKSGRPGLYEQYF.